Each of the 4 T cell receptor beta chains below was sequenced from the same sample in a study of blood T cell repertoires in COVID-19. Generated by immunoSEQ multiplex PCR, the TCRdb table keeps only in-frame clones and is missing some. The sample holds 130,000 to 150,000 clones; 81% are singletons and the top ten take about 7.5%. The sequenced material came from peripheral blood. Receptor source: a human donor in a cohort sampled during active COVID-19.

This clone came up once. V gene TRBV7-3 combines with J gene TRBJ1-1; D perhaps matches TRBD1 (5 bases). This CDR3 has 14 residues. Germline CDR1 SGHTA, CDR2 FQGTGA. The V and J ends lost 5 bases and 9 bases respectively, with 19 bases between them. CDR3 coding DNA: TGTGCCAGCAGCCAATCAGGGACGGGGGAAAAAGCTTTCTTT. Amino acid sequence: CASSQSGTGEKAFF.

The genes are TRBV28 and TRBJ2-1; tentatively, D is TRBD2 (5 bases). Trimming pared 2 bases from V and 8 bases from J, leaving 13 bases between. The CDR3 has 14 residues. The germline gives CDR1 MDHEN, CDR2 SYDVKM. Here the CDR3 reads CASSLTGFLDEQFF. The CDR3 coding sequence is TGTGCCAGCAGTTTAACGGGGTTCCTCGATGAGCAGTTCTTC.

This chain joins TRBV3-1 (or the pseudogene TRBV3-2) and TRBJ2-7, with 14 nucleotides matching TRBD2. CDR1 and CDR2 from the germline V gene are LGHDT and YNNKEL (reference sequence). The CDR3 is made up of 18 amino acids. With V trimmed by 2 bases and J by 4 bases, 10 bases remained unmatched. The CDR3 spells CASSQLVSGTSGSYEQYF. The CDR3 nucleotides are TGTGCCAGCAGCCAACTCGTCTCCGGGACTAGCGGGAGTTACGAGCAGTACTTC.

V gene TRBV7-3 combines with J gene TRBJ2-2; D ambiguous. Trimming removed 8 bases at V and 1 base at J, with 14 bases between. This CDR3 has 15 residues. In germline, CDR1 is SGHTA, CDR2 FQGTGA. In nucleotides, the CDR3 is TGTGCCAGCGCGGCGACGAGCGAGAACACCGGGGAGCTGTTTTTT. Translated, it gives CASAATSENTGELFF.